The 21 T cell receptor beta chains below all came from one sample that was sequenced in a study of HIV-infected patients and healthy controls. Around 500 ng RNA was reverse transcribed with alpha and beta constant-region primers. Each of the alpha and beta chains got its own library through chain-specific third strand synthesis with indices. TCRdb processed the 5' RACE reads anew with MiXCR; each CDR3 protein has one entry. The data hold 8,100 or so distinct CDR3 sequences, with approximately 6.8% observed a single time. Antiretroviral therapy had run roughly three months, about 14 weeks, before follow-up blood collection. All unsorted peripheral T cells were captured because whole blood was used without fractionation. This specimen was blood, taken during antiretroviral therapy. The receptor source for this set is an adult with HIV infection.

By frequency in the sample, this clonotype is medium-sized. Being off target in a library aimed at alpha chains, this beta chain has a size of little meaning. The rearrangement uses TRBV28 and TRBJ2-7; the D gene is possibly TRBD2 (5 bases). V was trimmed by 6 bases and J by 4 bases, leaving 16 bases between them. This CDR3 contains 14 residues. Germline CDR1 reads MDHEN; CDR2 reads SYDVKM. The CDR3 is CASSLTEGLYEQYF. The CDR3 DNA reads TGTGCCAGCAGCCTAACAGAGGGTCTTTACGAGCAGTACTTC. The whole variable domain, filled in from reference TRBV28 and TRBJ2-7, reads DVKVTQSSRYLVKRTGEKVFLECVQDMDHENMFWYRQDPGLGLRLIYFSYDVKMKEKGDIPEGYSVSREKKERFSLILESASTNQTSMYLCASSLTEGLYEQYFGPGTRLTVT.

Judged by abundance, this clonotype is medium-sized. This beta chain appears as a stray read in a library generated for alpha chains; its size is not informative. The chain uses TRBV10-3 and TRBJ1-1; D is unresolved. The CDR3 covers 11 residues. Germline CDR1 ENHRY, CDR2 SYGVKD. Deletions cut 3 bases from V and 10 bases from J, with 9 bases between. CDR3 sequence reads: CAISETGLAFF. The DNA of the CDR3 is TGTGCCATCAGTGAAACGGGGTTAGCTTTCTTT.

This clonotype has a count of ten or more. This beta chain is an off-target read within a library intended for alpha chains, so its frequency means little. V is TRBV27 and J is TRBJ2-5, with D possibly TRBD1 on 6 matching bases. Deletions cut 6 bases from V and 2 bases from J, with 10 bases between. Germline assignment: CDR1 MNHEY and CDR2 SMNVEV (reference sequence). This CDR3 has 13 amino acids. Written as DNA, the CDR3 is TGTGCCAGCAGACGACAGGTACAAGAGACCCAGTACTTC. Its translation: CASRRQVQETQYF.

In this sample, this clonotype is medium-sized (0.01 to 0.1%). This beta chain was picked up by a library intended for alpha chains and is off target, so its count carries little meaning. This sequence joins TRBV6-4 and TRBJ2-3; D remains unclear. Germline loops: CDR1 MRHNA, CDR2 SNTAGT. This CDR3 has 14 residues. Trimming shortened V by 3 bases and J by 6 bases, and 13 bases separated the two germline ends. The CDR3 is CASSETGLRDTQYF. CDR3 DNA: TGTGCCAGCAGTGAAACCGGCCTGAGGGATACGCAGTATTTT.

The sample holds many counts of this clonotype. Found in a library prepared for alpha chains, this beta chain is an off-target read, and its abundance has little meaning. The CDR3 DNA sequence: TGTGCCAGCAGTCCCGGGGGAGCAACTTCCTACGAGCAGTACTTC. Residues: CASSPGGATSYEQYF. The chain recombines TRBV6-5 with TRBJ2-7, with D perhaps TRBD2 (6 bases). CDR1 and CDR2 (germline): MNHEY, SVGAGI. The CDR3 has 15 residues. V lost 5 bases to trimming and J lost 1 base, with 15 bases between them.

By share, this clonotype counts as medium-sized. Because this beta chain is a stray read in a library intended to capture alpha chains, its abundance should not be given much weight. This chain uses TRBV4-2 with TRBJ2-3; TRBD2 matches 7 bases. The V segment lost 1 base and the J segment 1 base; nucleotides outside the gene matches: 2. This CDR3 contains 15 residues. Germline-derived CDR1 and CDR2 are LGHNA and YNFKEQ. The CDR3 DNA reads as TGTGCCAGCAGCCAAGGCCGGGGGGGCACAGATACGCAGTATTTT. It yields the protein CASSQGRGGTDTQYF.

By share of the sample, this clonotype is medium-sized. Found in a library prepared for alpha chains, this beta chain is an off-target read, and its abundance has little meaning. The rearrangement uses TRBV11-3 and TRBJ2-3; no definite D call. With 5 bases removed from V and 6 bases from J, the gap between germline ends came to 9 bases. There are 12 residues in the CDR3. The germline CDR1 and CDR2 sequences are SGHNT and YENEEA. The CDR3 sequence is CASSITGDTQYF. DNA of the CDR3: TGTGCCAGCAGCATAACCGGGGATACGCAGTATTTT.

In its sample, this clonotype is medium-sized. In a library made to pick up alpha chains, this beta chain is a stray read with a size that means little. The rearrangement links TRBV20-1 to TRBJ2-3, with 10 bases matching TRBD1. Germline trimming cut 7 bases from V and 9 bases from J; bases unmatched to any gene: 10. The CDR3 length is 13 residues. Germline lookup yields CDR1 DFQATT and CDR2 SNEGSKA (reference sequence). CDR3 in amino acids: CSVKTGGPFTQYF. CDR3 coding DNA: TGCAGTGTCAAGACAGGGGGCCCCTTCACGCAGTATTTT.

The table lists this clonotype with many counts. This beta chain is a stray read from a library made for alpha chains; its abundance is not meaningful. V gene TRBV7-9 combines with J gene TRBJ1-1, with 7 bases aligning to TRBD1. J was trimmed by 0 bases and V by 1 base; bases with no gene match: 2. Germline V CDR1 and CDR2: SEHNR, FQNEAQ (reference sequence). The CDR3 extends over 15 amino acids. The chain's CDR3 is CASSLGGTVNTEAFF. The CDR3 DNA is TGTGCCAGCAGCTTAGGGGGGACAGTGAACACTGAAGCTTTCTTT.

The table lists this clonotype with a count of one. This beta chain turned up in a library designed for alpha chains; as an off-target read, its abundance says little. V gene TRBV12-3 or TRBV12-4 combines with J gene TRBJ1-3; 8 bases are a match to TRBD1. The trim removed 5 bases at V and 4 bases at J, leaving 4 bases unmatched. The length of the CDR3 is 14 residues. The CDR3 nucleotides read TGTGCCAGCAGTCCGCAGGGGGCCGGAAACACCATATATTTT. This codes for CASSPQGAGNTIYF.

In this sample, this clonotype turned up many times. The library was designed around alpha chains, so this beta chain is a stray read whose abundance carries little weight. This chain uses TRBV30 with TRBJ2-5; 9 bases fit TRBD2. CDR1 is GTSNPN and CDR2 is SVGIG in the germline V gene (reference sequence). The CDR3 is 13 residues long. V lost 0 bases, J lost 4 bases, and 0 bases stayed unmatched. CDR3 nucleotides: TGTGCCTGGAGTGTAGCGGGAGGAGAGACCCAGTACTTC. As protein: CAWSVAGGETQYF.

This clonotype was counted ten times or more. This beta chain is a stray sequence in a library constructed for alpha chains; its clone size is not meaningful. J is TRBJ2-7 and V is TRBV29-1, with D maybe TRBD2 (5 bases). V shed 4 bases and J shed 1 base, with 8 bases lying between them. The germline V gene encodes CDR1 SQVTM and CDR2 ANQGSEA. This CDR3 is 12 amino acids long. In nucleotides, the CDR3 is TGCAGCGTTGCGGAGGATTCCTACGAGCAGTACTTC. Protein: CSVAEDSYEQYF.

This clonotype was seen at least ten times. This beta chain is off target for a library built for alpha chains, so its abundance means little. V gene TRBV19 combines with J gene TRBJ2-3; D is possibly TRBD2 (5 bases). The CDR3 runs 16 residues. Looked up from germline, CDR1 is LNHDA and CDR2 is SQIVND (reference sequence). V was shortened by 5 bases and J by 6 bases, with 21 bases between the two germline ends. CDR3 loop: CASSSRTQGFGDTQYF. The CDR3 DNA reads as TGTGCCAGTAGTTCCCGGACTCAAGGATTTGGCGATACGCAGTATTTT.

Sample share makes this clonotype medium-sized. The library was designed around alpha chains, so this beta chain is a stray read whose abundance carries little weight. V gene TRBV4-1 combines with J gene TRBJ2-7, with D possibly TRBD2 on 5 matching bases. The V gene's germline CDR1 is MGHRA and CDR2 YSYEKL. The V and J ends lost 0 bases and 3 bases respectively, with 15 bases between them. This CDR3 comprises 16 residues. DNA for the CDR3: TGCGCCAGCAGCCAAGAGCACGGCGGCGGGTACTACGAGCAGTACTTC. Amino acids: CASSQEHGGGYYEQYF.

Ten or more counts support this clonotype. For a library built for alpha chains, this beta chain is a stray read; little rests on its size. CDR3: CASSLQNRDEQYF. CDR3 sequence (DNA): TGTGCCAGCAGCTTACAGAACAGGGACGAGCAGTACTTC. The V and J genes are TRBV7-9 and TRBJ2-7; D possibly corresponds to TRBD1 (6 bases). Germline V gene sequence: CDR1 SEHNR, CDR2 FQNEAQ (reference sequence). The V gene lost 2 bases and the J gene lost 5 bases, with 10 bases spanning the gap. The CDR3 has 13 residues.

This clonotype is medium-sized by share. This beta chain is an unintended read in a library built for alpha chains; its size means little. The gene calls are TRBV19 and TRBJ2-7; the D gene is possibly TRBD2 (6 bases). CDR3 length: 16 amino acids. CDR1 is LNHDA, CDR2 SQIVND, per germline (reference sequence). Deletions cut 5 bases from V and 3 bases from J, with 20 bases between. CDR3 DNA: TGTGCCAGTAGTCCTCCCATCCGGGGGTCGAGCTACGAGCAGTACTTC. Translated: CASSPPIRGSSYEQYF.

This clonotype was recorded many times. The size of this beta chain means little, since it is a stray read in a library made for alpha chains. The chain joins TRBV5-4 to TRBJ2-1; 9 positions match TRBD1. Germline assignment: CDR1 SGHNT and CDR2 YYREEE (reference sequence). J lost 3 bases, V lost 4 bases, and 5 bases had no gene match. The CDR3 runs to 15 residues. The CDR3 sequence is CASSPTGGIYNEQFF. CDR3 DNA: TGTGCCAGCAGCCCAACAGGGGGCATCTACAATGAGCAGTTCTTC.

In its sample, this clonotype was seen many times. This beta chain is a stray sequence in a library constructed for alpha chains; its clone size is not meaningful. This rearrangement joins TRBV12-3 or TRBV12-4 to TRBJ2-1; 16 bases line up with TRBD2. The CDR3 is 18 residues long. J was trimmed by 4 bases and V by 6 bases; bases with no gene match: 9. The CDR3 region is CASSGGTSGGAWYNEQFF. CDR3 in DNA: TGTGCCAGCAGCGGTGGGACTAGCGGGGGGGCATGGTACAATGAGCAGTTCTTC.

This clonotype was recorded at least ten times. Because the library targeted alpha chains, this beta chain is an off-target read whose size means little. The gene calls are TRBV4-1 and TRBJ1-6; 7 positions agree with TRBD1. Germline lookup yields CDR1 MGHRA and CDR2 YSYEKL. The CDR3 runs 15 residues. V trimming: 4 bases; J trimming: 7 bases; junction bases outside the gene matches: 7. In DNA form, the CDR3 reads TGCGCCAGCAGCCTAAGACAGGGTAACAATTCACCCCTCCACTTT. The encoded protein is CASSLRQGNNSPLHF.

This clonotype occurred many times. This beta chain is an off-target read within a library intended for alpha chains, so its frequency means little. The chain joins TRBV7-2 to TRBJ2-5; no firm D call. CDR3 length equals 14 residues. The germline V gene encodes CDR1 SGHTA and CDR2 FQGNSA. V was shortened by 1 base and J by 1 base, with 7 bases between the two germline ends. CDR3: CASSLGHLQETQYF. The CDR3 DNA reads TGTGCCAGCAGCTTAGGCCACCTCCAAGAGACCCAGTACTTC. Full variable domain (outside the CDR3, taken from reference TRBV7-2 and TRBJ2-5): GAGVSQSPSNKVTEKGKDVELRCDPISGHTALYWYRQSLGQGLEFLIYFQGNSAPDKSGLPSDRFSAERTGGSVSTLTIQRTQQEDSAVYLCASSLGHLQETQYFGPGTRLLVL.

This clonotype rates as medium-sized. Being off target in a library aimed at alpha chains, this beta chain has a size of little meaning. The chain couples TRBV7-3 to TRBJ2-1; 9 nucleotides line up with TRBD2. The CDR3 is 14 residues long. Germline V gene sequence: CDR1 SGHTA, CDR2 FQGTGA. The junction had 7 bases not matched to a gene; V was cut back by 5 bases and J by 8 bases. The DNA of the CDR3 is TGTGCCAGCAGCCCTAGCGGGGCCAGGGATGAGCAGTTCTTC. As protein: CASSPSGARDEQFF.